This T cell receptor beta chain was captured in a study of T cells after posttransplantation cyclophosphamide (dated by TCRdb to 2016 to 2017). For the wider study: The study tracked T cell repertoire reconstitution by TRB sequencing after myeloablative bone marrow transplantation using posttransplantation cyclophosphamide as GVHD prophylaxis. Public TRB sequences were compared against a database of over 3,600 sequences linked to responses to pathogens, tumor antigens, self-antigens and alloantigens. Blood from all 30 or so PTCy patients who had 1-year posttransplant specimens underwent TRB sequencing. Up to 3 additional blood samples from 2 to 5.2 years after transplant were also TRB-sequenced in 3 patients, as was pretransplant blood from a handful of patients. Because TRA and TRB clonality were tightly correlated in 9 samples, subsequent TCR analyses were focused on TRB only. Samples from 30 to 40 PTCy-treated patients and 16 related bone marrow donors of those patients were subjected to antigen receptor sequencing. Here is what the overall study found, with its caveats: Donor-recipient similarity was low at 1-2 months but increased during the first year, and donor CD8+ memory clones often dominated later blood repertoires. Across about 49 patients, TRB clonality was highly associated with recipient CMV seropositivity and CMV reactivation, and PTCy diversity was similar to diversity in CNI/methotrexate controls. The TRB repertoires of T cells infiltrating skin or the GI tract showed only limited overlap with the TRB repertoires found in blood.

To note about this clone: What antigen it recognizes has not been identified. Base qualities are not at hand, and no much larger clone is one base apart.

The PTCy-treated patients were drawn from a prospective, multi-institutional clinical trial. Mononuclear cells from peripheral blood and bone marrow were separated by Ficoll-Hypaque density centrifugation and then cryopreserved. Genomic DNA was used for TRB sequencing, which was performed with the immunoSEQ assay at survey resolution or with the hsTCRB kit. Per the authors' processing: The immunoSEQ software was used for initial read processing, and the LymphoSeq R package was used for repertoire analyses. Clonality was computed as 1 minus normalized Shannon entropy; Gini coefficient was also calculated for each TRB dataset. To infer phenotypes in unsorted samples, TRB sequences from sorted subsets of the recipient or donor were mapped onto unsorted samples from the same recipient. TCRdb holds this immuneACCESS table with in-frame rearrangements only. Some clones are missing; in checked studies, unresolved V genes explain under half, and the rest has no known cause. Clonal size and the V and J genes are those of that table, whereas D and trimming came from the DNA. The sample table lists 30,000 to 40,000 clones, roughly 90% of them with a count of one. In total, the top ten clones hold 14% to 15% of the sample.

The CDR3, cysteine through phenylalanine, is 13 amino acids long. Just the 39-base CDR3 DNA is kept, in frame starting at base 1. Trimming takes 6 bases from V and 4 bases from J, and the germline ends sit 12 bases apart. CDR1 and CDR2 are drawn from the germline V gene: SGHTA, FQGNSA. The sample consisted of PBMCs. The chain joins TRBV7-2 to TRBJ1-2; matching of 6 bases hints at TRBD1 as the D gene. This receptor was identified in a woman in her thirties or forties with a blood cancer, CMV-positive, and with a related stem cell donor. CDR3 sequence: CASSPQQGYGYTF. The DNA sequence is TGTGCCAGCAGTCCACAACAGGGCTATGGCTACACCTTC.